The 29 T cell receptor beta chains given below trace back to one sample, sequenced in a study of blood T cell repertoires in COVID-19. Clones were read by immunoSEQ multiplex PCR, and TCRdb kept only the in-frame ones, dropping some. In the table there are 180,000 or so clones, roughly 90% of which are singletons. What was sequenced was PBMCs or T cells enriched from blood (not recorded which). The receptor source for this set is a human donor with acute COVID-19. The donor label of this sample is uncertain.

J is TRBJ2-3 and V is TRBV7-3, with 7 bases that match TRBD1. V shed 4 bases, J shed 2 bases, and the junction held 12 bases outside the gene matches. CDR1 and CDR2 (germline): SGHTA, FQGTGA. The CDR3 totals 17 residues. The CDR3 is CASSSPDKGGSTDTQYF. The CDR3 region has the DNA TGTGCCAGCAGCTCCCCCGACAAAGGGGGCTCCACAGATACGCAGTATTTT. The full variable domain, rest sourced from reference TRBV7-3 and TRBJ2-3, is GAGVSQTPSNKVTEKGKYVELRCDPISGHTALYWYRQSLGQGPEFLIYFQGTGAADDSGLPNDRFFAVRPEGSVSTLKIQRTERGDSAVYLCASSSPDKGGSTDTQYFGPGTRLTVL.

J is TRBJ2-2 and V is TRBV18; 8 bases match TRBD1. The CDR3 runs to 15 residues. Germline V gives CDR1 KGHSH, CDR2 LQKENI. V lost 6 bases, J lost 5 bases, and 8 bases stayed unmatched. The CDR3 loop is CASSFGQGRTGELFF. The CDR3 bases are TGTGCCAGCTCCTTTGGACAGGGACGAACCGGGGAGCTGTTTTTT.

The chain has TRBV7-9 and TRBJ2-7; TRBD2 matches 12 bases. J was trimmed by 5 bases and V by 5 bases; bases with no gene match: 4. The CDR3 contains 14 residues. Germline CDR1 reads SEHNR; CDR2 reads FQNEAQ (reference sequence). CDR3 amino acids: CASSRLAGANEQYF. In nucleotides, the CDR3 is TGTGCCAGCAGCAGACTAGCGGGGGCTAACGAGCAGTACTTC.

CDR3 sequence reads: CSGTGGSTDTQYF. The CDR3 nucleotides are TGCAGCGGCACAGGGGGTAGCACAGATACGCAGTATTTT. The chain couples TRBV29-1 to TRBJ2-3; TRBD1 matches at 8 bases. The CDR3 is made up of 13 amino acids. Per germline, CDR1 SQVTM and CDR2 ANQGSEA. The V segment lost 7 bases and the J segment 0 bases; nucleotides outside the gene matches: 3.

The CDR3 protein is CASSQGRTSGGRGQETQYF. Written as DNA, the CDR3 is TGTGCCAGCAGCCAAGGGCGGACTAGCGGGGGGCGGGGTCAAGAGACCCAGTACTTC. The chain links TRBV3-1 (or the pseudogene TRBV3-2) to TRBJ2-5; 14 nucleotides match TRBD2. Germline CDR1 is LGHDT and CDR2 is YNNKEL (reference sequence). The J segment lost 2 bases and the V segment lost 1 base, leaving 9 bases of the junction unmatched. The CDR3 is 19 residues long.

About this clone: The sample carries other DNA sequences with the same CDR3. The chain recombines TRBV5-1 with TRBJ1-5; 8 bases agree with TRBD1. V trimming: 4 bases; J trimming: 6 bases; junction bases outside the gene matches: 6. Germline CDR1 is SGHRS and CDR2 is YFSETQ. This CDR3 has 14 amino acids. Here the CDR3 DNA reads TGCGCCAGCAGCGCCGGACAGGGCGGTCAGCCCCAGCATTTT. The encoded protein is CASSAGQGGQPQHF.

The rearrangement joins TRBV5-1 to TRBJ1-2, with TRBD1 matching 7 bases. This CDR3 has 14 residues. The V and J ends lost 3 bases and 3 bases, in that order; junction bases with no gene match: 5. Germline assignment: CDR1 SGHRS and CDR2 YFSETQ. For the CDR3, the DNA is TGCGCCAGCAGCTCGGACGGGACAGACTATGGCTACACCTTC. Its translation: CASSSDGTDYGYTF.

The chain has TRBV30 and TRBJ1-1, with 10 bases fitting TRBD1. CDR3 length: 20 residues. V lost 0 bases to trimming and J lost 1 base; unmatched junction nucleotides: 17. Germline lookup yields CDR1 GTSNPN and CDR2 SVGIG (reference sequence). CDR3 amino acids: CAWSVIYVPRDRGKNTEAFF. CDR3 DNA: TGTGCCTGGAGTGTGATCTATGTACCTCGGGACAGGGGTAAGAACACTGAAGCTTTCTTT.

The chain is built from TRBV20-1 and TRBJ2-1; 10 bases agree with TRBD2. CDR3 size: 18 residues. The V gene's germline CDR1 is DFQATT and CDR2 SNEGSKA (reference sequence). The trim removed 3 bases at V and 1 base at J, leaving 12 bases unmatched. The CDR3 DNA reads as TGCAGTGCTAGTGGGGTTAAGAGCGGGGGGGCATCCTACAATGAGCAGTTCTTC. This translates into CSASGVKSGGASYNEQFF.

In nucleotides, the CDR3 is TGTGCCAGCTCACCGGCCAGGGGGCATGGTGGCTACACCTTC. Protein product: CASSPARGHGGYTF. The chain has TRBV18 and TRBJ1-2; 8 bases are a match to TRBD1. The CDR3 is 14 residues long. Germline V gives CDR1 KGHSH, CDR2 LQKENI. V gave up 3 bases and J gave up 7 bases; unmatched junction bases: 7. Based on the CDR3 plus reference TRBV18 and TRBJ1-2, the full variable domain is NAGVMQNPRHLVRRRGQEARLRCSPMKGHSHVYWYRQLPEEGLKFMVYLQKENIIDESGMPKERFSAEFPKEGPSILRIQQVVRGDSAAYFCASSPARGHGGYTFGSGTRLTVV.

The V call is TRBV24-1, the J call TRBJ2-1, with D uncertain. Per germline, CDR1 KGHDR and CDR2 SFDVKD. The CDR3 is 15 residues long. V was trimmed by 2 bases and J by 7 bases, leaving 14 bases between them. CDR3 nucleotides: TGTGCCACCAGTGATTCTGGTAGCAGCCCTAATGAGCAGTTCTTC. It translates to CATSDSGSSPNEQFF.

The rearrangement uses TRBV30 and TRBJ1-2, with D possibly TRBD1 on 5 matching bases. The CDR3 extends over 14 amino acids. Trimming pared 3 bases from V and 4 bases from J, leaving 15 bases between. Germline loops: CDR1 GTSNPN, CDR2 SVGIG (reference sequence). The CDR3, as DNA: TGTGCCTGGAGCATGGGCAGGGCGAGCTATGGCTACACCTTC. Its translation: CAWSMGRASYGYTF.

The chain is built from TRBV30 and TRBJ1-4; no definite D call. Between the trimmed V and J ends, which lost 7 bases and 5 bases, there was a span of 8 bases. The CDR3 is 11 residues long. Looked up from germline, CDR1 is GTSNPN and CDR2 is SVGIG (reference sequence). Written as DNA, the CDR3 is TGTGCCTCTAAGAGAAATGAAAAACTGTTTTTT. This codes for CASKRNEKLFF. The entire variable domain, with the rest obtained from reference TRBV30 and TRBJ1-4, is as follows: SQTIHQWPATLVQPVGSPLSLECTVEGTSNPNLYWYRQAAGRGLQLLFYSVGIGQISSEVPQNLSASRPQDRQFILSSKKLLLSDSGFYLCASKRNEKLFFGSGTQLSVL.

The V and J genes are TRBV27 and TRBJ2-5; 7 bases align to TRBD2. The junction had 9 bases not matched to a gene; V was cut back by 10 bases and J by 1 base. The CDR3 sequence is 14 residues long. From germline, CDR1 is MNHEY and CDR2 SMNVEV (reference sequence). The CDR3 reads CAIRPTGGQETQYF. The CDR3 DNA reads as TGTGCCATCCGACCCACGGGGGGCCAAGAGACCCAGTACTTC.

The J gene is TRBJ1-2, the V gene TRBV7-2; D not certain. The CDR3 covers 13 residues. Trimming cost V 5 bases and J 2 bases, with 9 bases left between them. From germline, CDR1 is SGHTA and CDR2 FQGNSA. The DNA of the CDR3 is TGTGCCAGCAGCCCACTCAAGAACTATGGCTACACCTTC. Translated: CASSPLKNYGYTF.

V gene TRBV30 combines with J gene TRBJ2-2, with 8 bases identical to TRBD1. Germline V gene data show CDR1 as GTSNPN and CDR2 as SVGIG (reference sequence). The CDR3 spans 15 residues. V shed 2 bases, J shed 3 bases, and the junction held 5 bases outside the gene matches. The CDR3 DNA reads as TGTGCCTGGAGTAAGGGACAGGCGGACACCGGGGAGCTGTTTTTT. Encoded protein: CAWSKGQADTGELFF.

Of note for this clone: The junction and the germline gene differ at one end; a read error may be behind it. The chain joins TRBV5-1 to TRBJ1-2, with D uncertain. This CDR3 is 12 amino acids long. CDR1 is SGHRS, CDR2 YFSETQ, per germline. The CDR3 DNA follows: TGCGCCAGCAGTTTGGGCGGCTATGGCTACACCTTC. It translates to CASSLGGYGYTF.

The V and J genes are TRBV14 and TRBJ1-4, with 9 bases fitting TRBD1. This CDR3 contains 15 residues. The junction had 8 bases not matched to a gene; V was cut back by 4 bases and J by 8 bases. Germline CDR1 is SGHDN and CDR2 is FVKESK. The CDR3 reads CASSPTGTGWEKLFF. The CDR3 DNA reads TGTGCCAGCAGCCCCACCGGGACAGGGTGGGAAAAACTGTTTTTT.

The chain uses TRBV19 and TRBJ1-3, with 7 bases aligning to TRBD1. CDR1 is LNHDA and CDR2 is SQIVND in the germline V gene (reference sequence). The ends lost 5 bases at V and 7 bases at J; junction bases unmatched: 8. The CDR3 runs 14 residues. CDR3 nucleotide sequence: TGTGCCAGTAGTGTCGACAGGGCGAAGAACACCATATATTTT. Its protein is CASSVDRAKNTIYF.

J is TRBJ2-1 and V is TRBV4-1; D perhaps matches TRBD1 (5 bases). The CDR3 consists of 14 residues. Germline V gives CDR1 MGHRA, CDR2 YSYEKL. V was trimmed by 4 bases and J by 8 bases, leaving 15 bases between them. The CDR3 sequence: CASSPASRRDEQFF. CDR3 nucleotides: TGCGCCAGCAGCCCGGCAAGTCGCAGGGATGAGCAGTTCTTC.

The chain's CDR3 is CASSRALTGGVINEKLFF. The CDR3 DNA sequence: TGTGCCAGCAGCCGGGCCTTGACAGGGGGAGTAATTAATGAAAAACTGTTTTTT. The rearrangement links TRBV9 to TRBJ1-4, with TRBD1 matching over 9 bases. The CDR3 sequence is 18 residues long. Germline CDR1 and CDR2: SGDLS and YYNGEE. V lost 4 bases and J lost 4; bases outside the gene matches: 14.

The chain has TRBV18 and TRBJ1-2; D remains unclear. CDR1 is KGHSH, CDR2 LQKENI, per germline. The V gene lost 3 bases and the J gene lost 3 bases, with 17 bases spanning the gap. This CDR3 has 16 residues. CDR3 protein: CASSPPGYSLDYGYTF. CDR3 nucleotide sequence: TGTGCCAGCTCACCCCCGGGATACAGCCTGGACTATGGCTACACCTTC. Drawing the rest from reference TRBV18 and TRBJ1-2, the complete variable domain is NAGVMQNPRHLVRRRGQEARLRCSPMKGHSHVYWYRQLPEEGLKFMVYLQKENIIDESGMPKERFSAEFPKEGPSILRIQQVVRGDSAAYFCASSPPGYSLDYGYTFGSGTRLTVV.

The J gene is TRBJ2-7, the V gene TRBV5-1, with D perhaps matching TRBD1 (5 bases). The CDR3 is made up of 15 amino acids. V was cut by 2 bases and J by 1 base, with 13 bases left in between. CDR1 and CDR2 from the germline V gene are SGHRS and YFSETQ. The CDR3 DNA is TGCGCCAGCAGCTTTGGGGCAGCTCCTTCCTACGAGCAGTACTTC. Protein: CASSFGAAPSYEQYF.

This rearrangement joins TRBV13 to TRBJ2-7; 14 bases map to TRBD2. The CDR3 runs 19 residues. CDR1 and CDR2 from the germline V gene are PRHDT and FYEKMQ (reference sequence). V was clipped by 5 bases and J by 2 bases; unmatched bases: 14. In DNA form, the CDR3 reads TGTGCCAGCAGCCATAGGGGAGGGACTAGCGGGGGCCTTACCTACGAGCAGTACTTC. Protein product: CASSHRGGTSGGLTYEQYF. Supplemented by reference TRBV13 and TRBJ2-7, the full variable domain reads AAGVIQSPRHLIKEKRETATLKCYPIPRHDTVYWYQQGPGQDPQFLISFYEKMQSDKGSIPDRFSAQQFSDYHSELNMSSLELGDSALYFCASSHRGGTSGGLTYEQYFGPGTRLTVT.

The rearrangement joins TRBV4-3 to TRBJ2-3; D perhaps matches TRBD2 (5 bases). The germline gives CDR1 LGHNA, CDR2 YSLEER. Trimming left V 0 bases short and J 1 base short, with 14 bases between. The CDR3 is 17 residues long. The DNA of the CDR3 is TGCGCCAGCAGCCAAGATTCCCTAGCATGGGGCACAGATACGCAGTATTTT. The encoded protein is CASSQDSLAWGTDTQYF.

The chain links TRBV12-5 to TRBJ2-2; 11 nucleotides agree with TRBD2. The germline CDR1 and CDR2 sequences are LGHNT and FRNRAP. The length of the CDR3 is 19 residues. J was trimmed by 0 bases and V by 0 bases; bases with no gene match: 6. DNA of the CDR3: TGTGCTAGTGGTTTGGTACTTGGTAGCGGGGGGGCGAACACCGGGGAGCTGTTTTTT. Translation: CASGLVLGSGGANTGELFF.

The chain carries TRBV27 and TRBJ1-1; 9 bases map to TRBD1. Germline V gene data show CDR1 as MNHEY and CDR2 as SMNVEV (reference sequence). This CDR3 is 16 amino acids long. With 5 bases clipped from V and 4 bases from J, the junction kept 11 bases outside the gene matches. The CDR3 DNA reads TGTGCCAGCAGTCCCTTTTACAGGGGGCCTCGCACTGAAGCTTTCTTT. This encodes CASSPFYRGPRTEAFF.

This chain uses TRBV6-5 with TRBJ2-7; 7 positions agree with TRBD1. J lost 0 bases, V lost 6 bases, and 5 bases had no gene match. The germline V gene encodes CDR1 MNHEY and CDR2 SVGAGI. This CDR3 spans 14 amino acids. CDR3: CASRGQVFSYEQYF. CDR3 DNA: TGTGCCAGCAGAGGACAGGTCTTCTCCTACGAGCAGTACTTC.

V gene TRBV4-2 combines with J gene TRBJ2-7; 7 bases map to TRBD1. CDR3 length: 18 residues. V lost 1 base and J lost 4; bases outside the gene matches: 16. The germline V gene encodes CDR1 LGHNA and CDR2 YNFKEQ. The CDR3 loop reads CASSQGRIETGLGYEQYF. CDR3 coding DNA: TGTGCCAGCAGCCAAGGAAGGATCGAGACAGGGTTAGGATACGAGCAGTACTTC.